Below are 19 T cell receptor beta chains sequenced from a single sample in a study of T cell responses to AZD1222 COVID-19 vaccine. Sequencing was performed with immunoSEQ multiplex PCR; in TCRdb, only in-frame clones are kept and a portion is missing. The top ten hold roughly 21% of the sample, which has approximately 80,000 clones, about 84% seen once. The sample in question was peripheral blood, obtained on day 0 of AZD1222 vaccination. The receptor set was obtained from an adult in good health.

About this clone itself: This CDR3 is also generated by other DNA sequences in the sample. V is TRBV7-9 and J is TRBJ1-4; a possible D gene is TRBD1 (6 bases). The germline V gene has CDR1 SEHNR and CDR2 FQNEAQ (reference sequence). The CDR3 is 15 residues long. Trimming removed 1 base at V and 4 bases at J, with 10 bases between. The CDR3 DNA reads TGTGCCAGCAGCTTAGAGGGGGGAAATAATGAAAAACTGTTTTTT. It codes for CASSLEGGNNEKLFF.

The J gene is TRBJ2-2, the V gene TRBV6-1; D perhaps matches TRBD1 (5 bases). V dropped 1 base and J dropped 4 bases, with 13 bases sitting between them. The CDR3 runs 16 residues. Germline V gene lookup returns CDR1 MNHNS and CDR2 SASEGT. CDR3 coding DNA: TGTGCCAGCAGTGAAGTTGTACAGGTACTCACCGGGGAGCTGTTTTTT. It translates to CASSEVVQVLTGELFF.

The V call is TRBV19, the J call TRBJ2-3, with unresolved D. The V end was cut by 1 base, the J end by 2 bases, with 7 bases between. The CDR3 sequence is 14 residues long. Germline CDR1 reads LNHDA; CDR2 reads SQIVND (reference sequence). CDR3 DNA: TGTGCCAGTAGTATAGTTCCCGACACAGATACGCAGTATTTT. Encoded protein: CASSIVPDTDTQYF.

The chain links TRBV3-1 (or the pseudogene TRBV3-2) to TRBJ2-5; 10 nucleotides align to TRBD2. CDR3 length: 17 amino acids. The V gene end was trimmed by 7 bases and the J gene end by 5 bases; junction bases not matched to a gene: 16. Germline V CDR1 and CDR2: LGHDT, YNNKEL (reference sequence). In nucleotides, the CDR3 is TGTGCCAGCAAGGGAACTAGCGGGAAAGGAGGTAGGGAGACCCAGTACTTC. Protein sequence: CASKGTSGKGGRETQYF.

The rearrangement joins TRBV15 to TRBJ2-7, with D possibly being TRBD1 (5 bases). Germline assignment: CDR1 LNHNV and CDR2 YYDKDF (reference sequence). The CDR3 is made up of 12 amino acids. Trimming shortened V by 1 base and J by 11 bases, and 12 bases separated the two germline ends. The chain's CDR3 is CATSRAETVKYF. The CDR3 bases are TGTGCCACCAGCAGAGCTGAGACAGTGAAGTACTTC. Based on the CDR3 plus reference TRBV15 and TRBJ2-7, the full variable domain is DAMVIQNPRYQVTQFGKPVTLSCSQTLNHNVMYWYQQKSSQAPKLLFHYYDKDFNNEADTPDNFQSRRPNTSFCFLDIRSPGLGDTAMYLCATSRAETVKYFGPGTRLTVT.

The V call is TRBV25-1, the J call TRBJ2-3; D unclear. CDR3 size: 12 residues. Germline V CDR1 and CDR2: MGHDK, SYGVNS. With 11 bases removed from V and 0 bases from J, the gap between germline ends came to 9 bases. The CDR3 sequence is CASGASTDTQYF. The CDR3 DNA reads TGTGCCTCGGGTGCTAGCACAGATACGCAGTATTTT. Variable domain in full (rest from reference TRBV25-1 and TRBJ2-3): EADIYQTPRYLVIGTGKKITLECSQTMGHDKMYWYQQDPGMELHLIHYSYGVNSTEKGDLSSESTVSRIRTEHFPLTLESARPSHTSQYLCASGASTDTQYFGPGTRLTVL.

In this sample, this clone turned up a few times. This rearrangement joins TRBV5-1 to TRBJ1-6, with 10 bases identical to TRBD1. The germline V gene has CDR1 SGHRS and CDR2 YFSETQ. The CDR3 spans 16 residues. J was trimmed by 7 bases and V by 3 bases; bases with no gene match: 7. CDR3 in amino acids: CASSSGQGNGNSPLHF. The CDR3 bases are TGCGCCAGCAGCTCGGGACAGGGGAATGGGAATTCACCCCTCCACTTT.

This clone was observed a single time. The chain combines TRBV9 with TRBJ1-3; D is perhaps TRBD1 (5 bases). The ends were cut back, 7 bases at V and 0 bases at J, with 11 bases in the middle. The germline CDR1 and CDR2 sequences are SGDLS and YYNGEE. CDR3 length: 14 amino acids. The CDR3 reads CASQGHLSGNTIYF. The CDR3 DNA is TGTGCCAGCCAAGGACATCTCTCTGGAAACACCATATATTTT.

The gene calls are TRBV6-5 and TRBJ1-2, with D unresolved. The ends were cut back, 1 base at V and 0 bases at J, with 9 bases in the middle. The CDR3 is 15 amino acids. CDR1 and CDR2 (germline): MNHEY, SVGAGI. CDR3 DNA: TGTGCCAGCAGTTACTTAGCAGGTTCTAACTATGGCTACACCTTC. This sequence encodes CASSYLAGSNYGYTF.

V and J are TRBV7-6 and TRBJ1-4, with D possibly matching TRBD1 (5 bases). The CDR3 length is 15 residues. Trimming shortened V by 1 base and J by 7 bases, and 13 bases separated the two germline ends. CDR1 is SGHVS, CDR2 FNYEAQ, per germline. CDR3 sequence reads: CASSLEGQASEKLFF. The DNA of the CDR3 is TGTGCCAGCAGCTTAGAGGGGCAGGCCAGTGAAAAACTGTTTTTT. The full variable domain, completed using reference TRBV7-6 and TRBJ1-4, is GAGVSQSPRYKVTKRGQDVALRCDPISGHVSLYWYRQALGQGPEFLTYFNYEAQQDKSGLPNDRFSAERPEGSISTLTIQRTEQRDSAMYRCASSLEGQASEKLFFGSGTQLSVL.

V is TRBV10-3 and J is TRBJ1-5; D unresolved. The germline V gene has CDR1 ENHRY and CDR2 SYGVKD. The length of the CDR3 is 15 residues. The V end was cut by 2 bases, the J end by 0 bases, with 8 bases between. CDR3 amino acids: CAISERYHSNQPQHF. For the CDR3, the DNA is TGTGCCATCAGTGAGCGGTACCATAGCAATCAGCCCCAGCATTTT.

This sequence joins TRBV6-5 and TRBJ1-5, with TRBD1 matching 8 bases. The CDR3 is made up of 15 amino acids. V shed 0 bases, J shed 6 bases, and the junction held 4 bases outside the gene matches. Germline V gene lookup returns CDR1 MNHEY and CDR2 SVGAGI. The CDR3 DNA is TGTGCCAGCAGTTACTCCCGACAGGGGAGTCAGCCCCAGCATTTT. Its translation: CASSYSRQGSQPQHF.

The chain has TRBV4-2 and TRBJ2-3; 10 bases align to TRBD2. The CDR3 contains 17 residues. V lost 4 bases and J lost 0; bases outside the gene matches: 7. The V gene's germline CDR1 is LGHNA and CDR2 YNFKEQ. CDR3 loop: CASSLGLAVTSTDTQYF. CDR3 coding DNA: TGTGCCAGCAGCCTCGGACTAGCGGTGACTAGCACAGATACGCAGTATTTT.

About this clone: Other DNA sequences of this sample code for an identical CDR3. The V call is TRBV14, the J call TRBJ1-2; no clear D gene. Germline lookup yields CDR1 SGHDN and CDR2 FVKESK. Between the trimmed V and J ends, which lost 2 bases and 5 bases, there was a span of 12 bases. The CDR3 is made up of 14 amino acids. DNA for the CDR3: TGTGCCAGCAGCCAACAAGGGAGTGGGTATGGCTACACCTTC. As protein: CASSQQGSGYGYTF.

The chain's CDR3 is CASSFASRLSNQPQHF. CDR3 DNA: TGTGCCAGCAGTTTTGCCTCCCGCCTTAGCAATCAGCCCCAGCATTTT. The rearrangement links TRBV28 to TRBJ1-5, with D hard to call. The CDR3 loop spans 16 amino acids. CDR1 is MDHEN and CDR2 is SYDVKM in the germline V gene. V was clipped by 3 bases and J by 0 bases, with 12 bases between them. The full variable domain, rest sourced from reference TRBV28 and TRBJ1-5, is DVKVTQSSRYLVKRTGEKVFLECVQDMDHENMFWYRQDPGLGLRLIYFSYDVKMKEKGDIPEGYSVSREKKERFSLILESASTNQTSMYLCASSFASRLSNQPQHFGDGTRLSIL.

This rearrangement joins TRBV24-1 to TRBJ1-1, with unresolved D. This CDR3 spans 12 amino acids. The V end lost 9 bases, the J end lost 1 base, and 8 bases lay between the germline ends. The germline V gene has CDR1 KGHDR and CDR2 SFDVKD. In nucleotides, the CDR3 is TGTGCCACCTCGGGCCCGAACACTGAAGCTTTCTTT. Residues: CATSGPNTEAFF.

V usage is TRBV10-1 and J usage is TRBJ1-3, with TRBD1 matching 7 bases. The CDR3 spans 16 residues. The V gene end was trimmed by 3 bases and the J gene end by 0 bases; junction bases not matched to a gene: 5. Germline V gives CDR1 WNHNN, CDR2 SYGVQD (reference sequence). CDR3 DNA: TGCGCCAGCAGTGATCCCGGACAGGACTCTGGAAACACCATATATTTT. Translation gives CASSDPGQDSGNTIYF.

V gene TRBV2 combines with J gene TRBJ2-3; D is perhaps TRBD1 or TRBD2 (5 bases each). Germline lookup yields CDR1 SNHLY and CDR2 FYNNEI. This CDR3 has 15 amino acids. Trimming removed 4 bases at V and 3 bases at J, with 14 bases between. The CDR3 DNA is TGTGCCAGCAGTGCTGAGGGGAGCAGTACAGATACGCAGTATTTT. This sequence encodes CASSAEGSSTDTQYF.

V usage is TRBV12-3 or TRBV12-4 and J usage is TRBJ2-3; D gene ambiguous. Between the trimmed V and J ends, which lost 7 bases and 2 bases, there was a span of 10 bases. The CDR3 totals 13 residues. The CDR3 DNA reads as TGTGCCAGCACTCATTCCCCCACAGATACGCAGTATTTT. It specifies CASTHSPTDTQYF.